One T cell receptor (beta chain) is described in this entry. Its specificity is unknown. The CDR3 length is 16 residues. V was pared by 0 bases and J by 5 bases, with 8 bases of the junction left unmatched. Germline CDR1 and CDR2: SGDLS and YYNGEE. The stimulus was an HIV-1 Gag 15-mer peptide pool, 1 ug/peptide/mL. Sorting of responding CD4+ T cells relied on upregulated CD40 ligand together with CD69. PBMCs were depleted of CD8+ T cells before stimulation. This entry comes from a study of persistence of HIV-infected CD4 T cells. Study conclusions and caveats: Within sorted populations, more oligoclonal TCRs accompanied more oligoclonal proviruses. Antigen-responding cells were enriched for degenerate expanded CDR3beta sequences.

This was the immunoSEQ version 4 assay in survey mode. TCRdb keeps only in-frame clones here, not all; method: immunoSEQ multiplex PCR. The sample lists about 20,000 clones, about 62% occurring once. This rearrangement joins TRBV9 to TRBJ2-7, with 10 bases fitting TRBD2. Sample: CD4+ T cells sorted from PBMCs after approximately 19-hour stimulation, taken from a patient who received antiretroviral therapy. The sequence derives from an adult woman with HIV who was CMV-seropositive. This chain's CDR3 is CASSVDFRTSGDEQYF. In DNA, the CDR3 is TGTGCCAGCAGCGTAGATTTTCGGACTAGCGGCGACGAGCAGTACTTC.